These 17 T cell receptor beta chains were all obtained from the same sample, sequenced in a study of T cell repertoires in cytomegalovirus infection. MiXCR was run by TCRdb on the reads, yielding one entry per CDR3 protein. The sample shows hundreds of thousands of distinct CDR3 sequences, roughly a tenth of them seen only once. The sample consisted of PBMCs. These receptors were obtained from a human donor in good health (CMV status not recorded). Some clones in this sample may be carry-over from other donors' samples.

The sample holds many counts of this clonotype. The chain combines TRBV7-9 with TRBJ1-2; no firm D call. The germline V gene has CDR1 SEHNR and CDR2 FQNEAQ (reference sequence). Trimming left V 4 bases short and J 6 bases short, with 12 bases between. There are 13 residues in the CDR3. The CDR3 bases are TGTGCCAGCAGCTACAAGAGGGCGGATGGCTACACCTTC. Translated: CASSYKRADGYTF.

The chain has TRBV7-3 and TRBJ2-2; D not resolved. CDR1 and CDR2 (germline): SGHTA, FQGTGA. Trimming removed 0 bases from V and 4 bases from J, with 15 bases in between. CDR3 length equals 17 residues. This CDR3 is CASSLTEGRWGTGELFF. CDR3 in DNA: TGTGCCAGCAGCTTAACTGAAGGGCGATGGGGCACCGGGGAGCTGTTTTTT.

This clonotype appeared a few times. The chain has TRBV19 and TRBJ2-7; D is possibly TRBD1 (6 bases). The germline V gene has CDR1 LNHDA and CDR2 SQIVND (reference sequence). V lost 5 bases and J lost 3, with 17 bases in between. The CDR3 length is 15 residues. For the CDR3, the DNA is TGTGCCAGTAGTGCGAGTCCGGGACACCTCTACGAGCAGTACTTC. This codes for CASSASPGHLYEQYF. Complete variable domain (other parts from reference TRBV19 and TRBJ2-7): DGGITQSPKYLFRKEGQNVTLSCEQNLNHDAMYWYRQDPGQGLRLIYYSQIVNDFQKGDIAEGYSVSREKKESFPLTVTSAQKNPTAFYLCASSASPGHLYEQYFGPGTRLTVT.

The chain joins TRBV4-2 to TRBJ2-5; 7 bases fit TRBD2. Germline V gene lookup returns CDR1 LGHNA and CDR2 YNFKEQ. This CDR3 region has 15 residues. The V segment lost 0 bases and the J segment 5 bases; nucleotides outside the gene matches: 6. The CDR3 sequence is CASSQELAARETQYF. CDR3 DNA sequence: TGTGCCAGCAGCCAAGAGCTAGCGGCAAGGGAGACCCAGTACTTC.

This clonotype was counted a few times. The CDR3 loop is CASRPGGRNSSPLHF. Written as DNA, the CDR3 is TGTGCCAGCCGTCCCGGGGGCCGTAATAGTTCACCCCTCCACTTT. The V gene is TRBV28, the J gene TRBJ1-6, with D possibly being TRBD1 (6 bases). V lost 8 bases and J lost 9, with 20 bases in between. The length of the CDR3 is 15 residues. CDR1 and CDR2 (germline): MDHEN, SYDVKM.

This clonotype was recorded many times. This rearrangement joins TRBV5-4 to TRBJ1-1, with 7 bases aligning to TRBD1. The V gene's germline CDR1 is SGHNT and CDR2 YYREEE (reference sequence). The CDR3 covers 11 residues. V gave up 9 bases and J gave up 4 bases; unmatched junction bases: 3. The CDR3 nucleotides are TGTGCCACCCGGGACAGCACTGAAGCTTTCTTT. Its protein product is CATRDSTEAFF.

At least ten counts were recorded for this clonotype. The V and J genes are TRBV6-2 or TRBV6-3 and TRBJ2-7; possibly TRBD1 for D (6 bases). Per the germline V gene, CDR1 is MNHEY and CDR2 is SVGEGT. Trimming took off 6 bases at V and 0 bases at J, with 15 bases between the two ends. The CDR3 totals 15 residues. The CDR3 DNA reads as TGTGCCAGCAGCCCCGGGACAACGAGCTCCTACGAGCAGTACGTC. Encoded protein: CASSPGTTSSYEQYV.

V gene TRBV18 combines with J gene TRBJ2-7; a possible D gene is TRBD1 (6 bases). In germline, CDR1 is KGHSH, CDR2 LQKENI. V lost 8 bases, J lost 9 bases, and 20 bases lay in between. The CDR3 totals 13 residues. The CDR3 coding sequence is TGTGCCAGCGAATCGACAGGTTCTTCCGGGCAGTACGTC. This codes for CASESTGSSGQYV.

This clonotype was counted many times. This chain connects TRBV2 to TRBJ1-2, with a weak D call TRBD1 (5 bases). CDR3 length: 15 residues. Germline V CDR1 and CDR2: SNHLY, FYNNEI. Trimming took off 5 bases at V and 1 base at J, with 14 bases between the two ends. The DNA for the CDR3 is TGTGCCAGCAGTCACGGGACCGAAAGTAACTATGGCTACACCTTC. As protein: CASSHGTESNYGYTF. The full variable domain, its missing parts supplied by reference TRBV2 and TRBJ1-2, is EPEVTQTPSHQVTQMGQEVILRCVPISNHLYFYWYRQILGQKVEFLVSFYNNEISEKSEIFDDQFSVERPDGSNFTLKIRSTKLEDSAMYFCASSHGTESNYGYTFGSGTRLTVV.

This clonotype was seen only a few times. The chain couples TRBV3-1 to TRBJ1-5; maybe TRBD1 (5 bases). The CDR3 spans 13 residues. Between the trimmed V and J ends, which lost 5 bases and 7 bases, there was a span of 12 bases. Germline CDR1 is LGHDT and CDR2 is YNNKEL (reference sequence). The CDR3 loop is CASSTDSRQPQHF. CDR3 DNA: TGTGCCAGCAGCACCGACAGTCGCCAGCCCCAGCATTTT.

This clonotype was detected many times. The chain has TRBV29-1 and TRBJ2-1; no definite D call. The germline CDR1 and CDR2 sequences are SQVTM and ANQGSEA. The germline V and J ends were trimmed by 5 bases and 5 bases, with 10 bases remaining between them. The length of the CDR3 is 12 residues. Here the CDR3 reads CSVFEDHNEQFF. CDR3 sequence (DNA): TGCAGCGTTTTTGAGGACCACAATGAGCAGTTCTTC.

Points on this clonotype: Since a much larger clone is just one base distant, this may be a read error. The V and J genes are TRBV20-1 and TRBJ1-1; 7 nucleotides align to TRBD1. CDR3 length equals 17 residues. Per germline, CDR1 DFQATT and CDR2 SNEGSKA (reference sequence). CDR3 in amino acids: CSATKSRQGGINTKAFF. For the CDR3, the DNA is TGCAGTGCTACCAAAAGCCGACAGGGAGGAATAAACACTAAAGCTTTCTTT.

In this sample, this clonotype turned up many times. The V gene is TRBV7-9, the J gene TRBJ2-2, with D perhaps TRBD1 (6 bases). Germline CDR1 reads SEHNR; CDR2 reads FQNEAQ (reference sequence). V was trimmed by 5 bases and J by 5 bases, leaving 18 bases between them. The CDR3 extends over 16 amino acids. The chain's CDR3 is CASSTSGTTTTGELFF. The CDR3 DNA follows: TGTGCCAGCAGCACATCCGGGACAACTACAACCGGGGAGCTGTTTTTT.

The chain couples TRBV29-1 to TRBJ1-1; D gene ambiguous. Looked up from germline, CDR1 is SQVTM and CDR2 is ANQGSEA. CDR3 length: 11 amino acids. Deletions cut 8 bases from V and 0 bases from J, with 7 bases between. CDR3 residues: CSSQMNTEAFF. DNA for the CDR3: TGCAGCAGTCAGATGAACACTGAAGCTTTCTTT.

This clonotype has only a few counts. This rearrangement joins TRBV28 to TRBJ2-2, with D uncertain. V shed 2 bases and J shed 4 bases, with 17 bases lying between them. Germline assignment: CDR1 MDHEN and CDR2 SYDVKM. CDR3 length equals 17 residues. The CDR3 region has the DNA TGTGCCAGCAGTTTAATTGCCCGCGGAACCCTCACCGGGGAGCTGTTTTTT. Amino acids: CASSLIARGTLTGELFF.

This clonotype was detected ten times or more. V gene TRBV29-1 combines with J gene TRBJ1-1; D not certain. Germline V gene lookup returns CDR1 SQVTM and CDR2 ANQGSEA. CDR3 length equals 13 residues. The V and J ends lost 2 bases and 2 bases respectively, with 9 bases between them. The CDR3 reads CSVEKTINTEAFF. In DNA, the CDR3 is TGCAGCGTTGAAAAAACTATAAACACTGAAGCTTTCTTT.

Here the CDR3 DNA reads TGCAGTGCCCGAAGGAGGGTTTGGTTAATGAACACTGAAGCTTTCTTT. This encodes CSARRRVWLMNTEAFF. This chain connects TRBV20-1 to TRBJ1-1; D gene uncertain. Germline-derived CDR1 and CDR2 are DFQATT and SNEGSKA (reference sequence). The CDR3 has 16 residues. V lost 6 bases and J 0 bases, leaving 20 bases between the germline ends.